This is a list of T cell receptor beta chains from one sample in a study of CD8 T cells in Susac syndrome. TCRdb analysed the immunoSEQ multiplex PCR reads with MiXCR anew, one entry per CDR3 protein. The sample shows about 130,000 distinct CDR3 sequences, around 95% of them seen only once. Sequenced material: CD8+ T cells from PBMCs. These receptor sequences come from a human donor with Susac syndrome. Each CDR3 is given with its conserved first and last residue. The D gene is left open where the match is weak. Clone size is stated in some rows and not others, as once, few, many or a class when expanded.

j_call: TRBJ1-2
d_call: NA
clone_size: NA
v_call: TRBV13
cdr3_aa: CASSLGQAAYGYTF
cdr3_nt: TGTGCCAGCAGCTTAGGCCAGGCCGCCTATGGCTACACCTTC

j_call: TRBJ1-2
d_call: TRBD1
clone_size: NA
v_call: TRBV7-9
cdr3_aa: CASSLGTGMDGYTF
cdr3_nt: TGTGCCAGCAGCTTAGGGACAGGGATGGATGGCTACACCTTC

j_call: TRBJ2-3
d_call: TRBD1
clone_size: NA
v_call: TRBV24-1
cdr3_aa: CATSVGTGGTDTQYF
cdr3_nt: TGTGCCACCAGTGTTGGGACAGGAGGCACAGATACGCAGTATTTT

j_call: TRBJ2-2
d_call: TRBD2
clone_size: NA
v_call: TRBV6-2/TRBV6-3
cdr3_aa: CASSYGGLAGGSRLMNTGELFF
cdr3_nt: TGTGCCAGCAGTTACGGGGGACTAGCGGGAGGTAGTAGATTAATGAACACCGGGGAGCTGTTTTTT

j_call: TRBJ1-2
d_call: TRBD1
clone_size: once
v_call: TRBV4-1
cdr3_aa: CASNPHRGIYGYTF
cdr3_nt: TGCGCCAGCAATCCTCACAGGGGTATATATGGCTACACCTTC

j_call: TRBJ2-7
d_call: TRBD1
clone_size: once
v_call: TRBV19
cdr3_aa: CASKVVFGTASYEQYF
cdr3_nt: TGTGCCAGTAAGGTCGTCTTTGGGACAGCGTCCTACGAGCAGTACTTC

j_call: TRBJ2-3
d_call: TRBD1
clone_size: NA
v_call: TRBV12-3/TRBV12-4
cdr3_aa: CASSLPGQGPSTDTQYF
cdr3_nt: TGTGCCAGCAGTCTTCCGGGACAGGGGCCTAGCACAGATACGCAGTATTTT

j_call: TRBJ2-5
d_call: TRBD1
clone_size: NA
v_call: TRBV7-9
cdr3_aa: CASSSPGQGKETQYF
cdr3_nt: TGTGCCAGCAGCTCACCGGGACAGGGGAAAGAGACCCAGTACTTC

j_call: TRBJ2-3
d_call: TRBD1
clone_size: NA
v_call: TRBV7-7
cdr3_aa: CASSPTGGDTQYF
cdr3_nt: TGTGCTAGCAGCCCGACAGGGGGAGATACGCAGTATTTT

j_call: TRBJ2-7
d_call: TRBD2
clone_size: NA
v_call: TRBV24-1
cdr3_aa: CATSDPTGTSGYEQYF
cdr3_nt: TGTGCCACCAGTGATCCCACCGGGACTAGCGGCTACGAGCAGTACTTC

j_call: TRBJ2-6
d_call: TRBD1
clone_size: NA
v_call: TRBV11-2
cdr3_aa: CASSPDDRGLTATGANVLTF
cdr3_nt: TGTGCCAGCAGCCCAGACGACAGGGGGCTAACGGCGACCGGGGCCAACGTCCTGACTTTC

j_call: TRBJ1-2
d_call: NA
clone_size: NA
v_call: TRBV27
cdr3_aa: CASSFGGLGYTF
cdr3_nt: TGTGCCAGCAGTTTTGGAGGGTTAGGCTACACCTTC

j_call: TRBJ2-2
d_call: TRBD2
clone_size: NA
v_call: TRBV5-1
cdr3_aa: CASSTGGTSGTNTGELFF
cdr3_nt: TGCGCCAGCAGCACAGGAGGGACTAGCGGGACGAACACCGGGGAGCTGTTTTTT

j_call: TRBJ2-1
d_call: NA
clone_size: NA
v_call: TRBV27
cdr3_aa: CASSLSGSLNEQFF
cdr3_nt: TGTGCCAGCAGTTTATCGGGCAGCCTGAATGAGCAGTTCTTC

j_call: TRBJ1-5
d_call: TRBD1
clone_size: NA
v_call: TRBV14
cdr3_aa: CGGQKVNQPQHF
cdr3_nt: TGTGGGGGACAGAAAGTTAATCAGCCCCAGCATTTT

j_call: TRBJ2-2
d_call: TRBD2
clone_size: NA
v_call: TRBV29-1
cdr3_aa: CSVEGYPAGGSTGELFF
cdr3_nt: TGCAGCGTCGAAGGGTACCCAGCGGGAGGGAGCACCGGGGAGCTGTTTTTT

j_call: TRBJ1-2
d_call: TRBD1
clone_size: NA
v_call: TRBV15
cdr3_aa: CATSSGTGSYYGYTF
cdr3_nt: TGTGCCACCAGCAGCGGGACAGGGAGCTACTATGGCTACACCTTC

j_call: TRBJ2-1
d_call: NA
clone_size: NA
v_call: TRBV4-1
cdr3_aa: CASSQDAQGSYNEQFF
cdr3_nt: TGCGCCAGCAGCCAAGACGCGCAGGGGTCCTACAATGAGCAGTTCTTC

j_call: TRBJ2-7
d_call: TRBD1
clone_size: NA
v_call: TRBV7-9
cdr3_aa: CASSSQGASNTYEQYF
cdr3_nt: TGTGCCAGCAGCTCACAGGGGGCTAGTAATACCTACGAGCAGTACTTC

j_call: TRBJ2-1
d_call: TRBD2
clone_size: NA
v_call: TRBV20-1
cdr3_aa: CSARATSGEYNEQFF
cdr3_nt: TGCAGTGCTAGAGCGACTAGCGGGGAATACAATGAGCAGTTCTTC

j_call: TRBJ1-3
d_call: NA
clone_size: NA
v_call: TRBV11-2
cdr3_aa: CASSRGESGNTIYF
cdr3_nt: TGTGCCAGCAGCCGAGGAGAGTCTGGAAACACCATATATTTT

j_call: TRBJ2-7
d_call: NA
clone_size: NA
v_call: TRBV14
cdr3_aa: CASSQGPGMAYFEQYF
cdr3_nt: TGTGCCAGCAGCCAAGGCCCGGGAATGGCTTATTTCGAGCAGTACTTC

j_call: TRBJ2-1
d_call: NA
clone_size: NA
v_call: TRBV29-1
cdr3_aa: CSVEGSERRYNEQFF
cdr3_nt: TGCAGCGTTGAGGGTTCCGAGCGGAGATACAATGAGCAGTTCTTC

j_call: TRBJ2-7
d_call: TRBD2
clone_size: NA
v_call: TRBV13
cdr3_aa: CASSSRERGEQYF
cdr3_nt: TGTGCCAGCAGCTCCAGGGAGCGGGGCGAGCAGTACTTC

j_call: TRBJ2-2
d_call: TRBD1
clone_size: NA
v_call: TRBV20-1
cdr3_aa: CSAGWDSGTGELFF
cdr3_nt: TGCAGTGCTGGGTGGGACAGCGGCACCGGGGAGCTGTTTTTT

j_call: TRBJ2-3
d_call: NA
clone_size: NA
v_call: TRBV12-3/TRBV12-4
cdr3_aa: CASSPGPGPYF
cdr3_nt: TGTGCCAGCAGCCCTGGCCCCGGGCCGTATTTT

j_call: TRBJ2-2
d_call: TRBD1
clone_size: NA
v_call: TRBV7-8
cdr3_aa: CASSLGQGVNTGELFF
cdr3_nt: TGTGCCAGCAGCTTGGGACAGGGGGTCAACACCGGGGAGCTGTTTTTT

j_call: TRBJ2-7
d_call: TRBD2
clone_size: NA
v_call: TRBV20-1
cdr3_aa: CSASGKGVAGGSSYEQYF
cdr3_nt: TGCAGTGCTAGTGGGAAAGGAGTTGCGGGGGGCTCGTCCTACGAGCAGTACTTC

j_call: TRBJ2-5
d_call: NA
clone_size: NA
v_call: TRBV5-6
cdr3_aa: CASSILGDETQYF
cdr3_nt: TGTGCCAGCAGCATACTGGGTGACGAGACCCAGTACTTC

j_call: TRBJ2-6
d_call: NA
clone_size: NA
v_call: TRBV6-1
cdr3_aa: CASRAEMEEYRAGANVLTF
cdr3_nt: TGTGCCAGCAGAGCTGAGATGGAGGAATACAGGGCTGGGGCCAACGTCCTGACTTTC

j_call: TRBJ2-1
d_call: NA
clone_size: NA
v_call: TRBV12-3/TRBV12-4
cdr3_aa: CASTWGTTGDEQFF
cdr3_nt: TGTGCCAGCACCTGGGGGACAACCGGGGATGAGCAGTTCTTC

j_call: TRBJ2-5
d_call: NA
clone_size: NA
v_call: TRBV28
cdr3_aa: CASSSKGPLETQYF
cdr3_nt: TGTGCCAGCAGTTCAAAGGGCCCGTTGGAGACCCAGTACTTC

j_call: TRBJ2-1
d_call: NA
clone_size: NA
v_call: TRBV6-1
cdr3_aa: CASSVFNEQFF
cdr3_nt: TGTGCCAGCAGTGTTTTTAATGAGCAGTTCTTC

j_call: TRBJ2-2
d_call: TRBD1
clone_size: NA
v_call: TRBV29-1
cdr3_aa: CSAETGTGNGELFF
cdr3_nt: TGCAGCGCCGAAACCGGGACAGGAAACGGGGAGCTGTTTTTT

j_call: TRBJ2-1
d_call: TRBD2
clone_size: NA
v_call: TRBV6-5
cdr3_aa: CASTWLAGGPISYNEQFF
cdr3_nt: TGTGCCAGCACTTGGTTAGCGGGAGGGCCAATCTCCTACAATGAGCAGTTCTTC

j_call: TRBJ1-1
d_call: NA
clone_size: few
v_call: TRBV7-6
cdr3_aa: CASSSPAGEAFF
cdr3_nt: TGTGCCAGCAGCTCCCCGGCGGGAGAAGCTTTCTTT

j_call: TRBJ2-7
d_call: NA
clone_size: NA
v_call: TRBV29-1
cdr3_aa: CSVGETGPYEQYF
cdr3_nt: TGCAGCGTTGGGGAGACAGGTCCCTACGAGCAGTACTTC

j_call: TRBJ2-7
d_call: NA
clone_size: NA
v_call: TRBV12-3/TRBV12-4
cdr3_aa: CASSFLAGEYEQYF
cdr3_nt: NA

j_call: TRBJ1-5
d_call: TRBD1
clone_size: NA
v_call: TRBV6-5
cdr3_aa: CASRPGQGQQPQHF
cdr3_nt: TGTGCCAGCAGACCCGGACAGGGTCAACAGCCCCAGCATTTT

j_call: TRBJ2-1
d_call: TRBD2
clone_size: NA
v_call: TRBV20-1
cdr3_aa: CSATGTNHQNNEQFF
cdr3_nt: TGCAGTGCAACCGGGACTAACCATCAAAACAATGAGCAGTTCTTC

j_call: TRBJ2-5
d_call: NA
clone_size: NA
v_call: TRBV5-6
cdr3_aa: CASSLGNLEETQYF
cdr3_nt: TGTGCCAGCAGCTTAGGGAACCTCGAGGAGACCCAGTACTTC

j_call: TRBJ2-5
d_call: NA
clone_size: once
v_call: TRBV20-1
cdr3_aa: CSAERSWTQYF
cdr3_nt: TGCAGTGCGGAAAGATCATGGACCCAGTACTTC

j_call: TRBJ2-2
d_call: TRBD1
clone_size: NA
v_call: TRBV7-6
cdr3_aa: CASSSPGQGRTGELFF
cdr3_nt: TGTGCCAGCAGCTCTCCGGGACAGGGGCGCACCGGGGAGCTGTTTTTT

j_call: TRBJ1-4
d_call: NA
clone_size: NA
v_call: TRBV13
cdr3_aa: CASSFRGFTNEKLFF
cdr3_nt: TGTGCCAGCAGCTTCCGAGGGTTCACTAATGAAAAACTGTTTTTT